Listed below are T cell receptor beta chains from one sample, sequenced in a study of shared clonotypes between healthy human individuals. Profiled with immunoSEQ multiplex PCR; TCRdb holds only in-frame clones, not every one. The table has over a million clones, approximately 80% seen once. The sequenced sample consisted of memory CD4+ T cells from PBMCs. These receptors all come from a man between 18 and 29 years old in good health. Some clones in this sample may be carry-over from other donors' samples. Both conserved end residues are part of each CDR3. Fields, in order: clone size, V gene, J gene, D gene, CDR3 protein, CDR3 DNA. The D gene is left open where the match is weak. Clone size, where shown, is once, few, many, or a class for clones that have expanded.

>NA|TRBV6-1|TRBJ2-3|TRBD2
CASSIAGGSDTQYF
TGTGCCAGCAGCATAGCGGGAGGGTCGGATACGCAGTATTTT
>few|TRBV25-1|TRBJ1-4|NA
CASSEVGQEKLFF
TGTGCCAGCAGTGAAGTGGGACAAGAAAAACTGTTTTTT
>once|TRBV7-2|TRBJ2-2|NA
CASSLAQRVGELFF
TGTGCCAGCAGCTTAGCGCAGAGAGTAGGGGAGCTGTTTTTT
>NA|TRBV28|TRBJ1-5|NA
CASSLGGGARNQPQHF
TGTGCCAGCAGTTTGGGGGGAGGGGCGCGAAATCAGCCCCAGCATTTT
>NA|TRBV14|TRBJ1-4|NA
CASSQALGASNEKLFF
TGTGCCAGCAGCCAAGCCTTGGGGGCTTCTAATGAAAAACTGTTTTTT
>NA|TRBV7-8|TRBJ2-3|NA
CASSPRALMGTDTQYF
TGTGCCAGCAGCCCGAGGGCCCTAATGGGCACAGATACGCAGTATTTT
>once|TRBV5-1|TRBJ2-1|TRBD1
CASSLAGGRRFNEQFF
TGCGCCAGCAGCTTAGCAGGGGGACGGAGATTCAATGAGCAGTTCTTC
>NA|TRBV5-6|TRBJ2-3|TRBD2
CASSLRTSVIPDTQYF
TGTGCCAGCAGCTTGAGGACTAGCGTGATTCCAGATACGCAGTATTTT
>once|TRBV6-1|TRBJ2-1|TRBD1
CASSPQTTGYNEQFF
TGTGCCAGCAGCCCACAGACGACAGGGTACAATGAGCAGTTCTTC
>NA|TRBV11-2|TRBJ2-7|NA
CASSPQRDEQYF
TGTGCCAGCAGCCCCCAGCGGGACGAGCAGTACTTC
>NA|TRBV25-1|TRBJ1-4|NA
CASSDPGTRTEKLFF
TGTGCCAGCAGTGACCCGGGGACACGGACGGAAAAACTGTTTTTT
>NA|TRBV7-8|TRBJ2-7|NA
CASSLSGARGTYEQYF
TGTGCCAGCAGCTTATCAGGGGCCCGGGGGACCTACGAGCAGTACTTC
>NA|TRBV6-4|TRBJ2-7|TRBD1
CATRPDRTSYEQYF
TGTGCCACCCGACCGGACAGGACCTCCTACGAGCAGTACTTC
>NA|TRBV18|TRBJ1-2|NA
CASSSSGDGYTF
TGTGCCAGCTCATCGTCAGGGGATGGCTACACCTTC
>NA|TRBV28|TRBJ2-1|TRBD1
CASRQGPYNEQFF
TGTGCCAGTAGACAGGGCCCCTACAATGAGCAGTTCTTC
>NA|TRBV7-3|TRBJ2-7|TRBD2
CASSPRGSYEQYF
TGTGCCAGCAGCCCCCGCGGGAGCTACGAGCAGTACTTC
>once|TRBV29-1|TRBJ2-2|NA
CSAMKAGVGTGELFF
TGCAGCGCCATGAAGGCAGGGGTCGGTACCGGGGAGCTGTTTTTT
>NA|TRBV4-1|TRBJ2-7|TRBD2
CASSQALTSGIHYEQYF
TGCGCCAGCAGCCAAGCCCTTACTAGCGGGATTCACTACGAGCAGTACTTC
>once|TRBV27|TRBJ2-6|NA
CASSSPGAGANVLTF
TGTGCCAGCAGTTCCCCCGGGGCTGGGGCCAACGTCCTGACTTTC
>NA|TRBV4-3|TRBJ2-5|NA
CASSPLAKGETQYF
TGCGCCAGCAGCCCCCTCGCAAAGGGGGAGACCCAGTACTTC
>once|TRBV6-5|TRBJ1-1|NA
CASSFRGAMPNEAFF
TGTGCCAGCAGTTTTCGGGGGGCTATGCCCAATGAAGCTTTCTTT
>NA|TRBV7-3|TRBJ1-5|NA
CASSLIGGGNQPQHF
TGTGCCAGCAGCTTAATAGGCGGAGGGAATCAGCCCCAGCATTTT
>NA|TRBV21-1|TRBJ2-1|NA
CASSKGRKLNEQFF
TGTGCCAGCAGCAAGGGTCGCAAACTCAATGAGCAGTTCTTC
>NA|TRBV4-3|TRBJ2-3|TRBD2
CASSQRGLAGGANTDTQYF
TGCGCCAGCAGCCAGAGAGGGCTAGCGGGGGGTGCAAACACAGATACGCAGTATTTT
>NA|TRBV5-1|TRBJ2-7|NA
CASSLLAGALNYEEQYF
TGCGCCAGCAGCTTGTTGGCAGGGGCGCTGAACTACGAGGAGCAGTACTTC
>NA|TRBV30|TRBJ2-7|TRBD1
CAWTLTGASEQYF
TGTGCCTGGACCCTTACAGGGGCCTCCGAGCAGTACTTC
>once|TRBV7-9|TRBJ2-3|NA
CASSLQGGDTQYF
TGTGCCAGCAGCTTACAGGGGGGTGATACGCAGTATTTT
>NA|TRBV7-2|TRBJ1-2|NA
CASSFSQGSGYTF
TGTGCCAGCAGCTTCAGTCAGGGTAGTGGCTACACCTTC